This T cell receptor beta chain stems from a study of metastatic and nonmetastatic thyroid tumors. Overall study: Across peripheral blood and tumor or nodule tissue samples taken from malignant and benign thyroid patients, the repertoires were compared with one another.

Study results and limitations: Relative to benign nodules, malignant thyroid tumors were reportedly characterized by significantly elevated TCR beta diversity in blood and tumor.

No patient had received any treatment before thyroid surgery. Worth noting for this clone: Its antigen is undetermined.

CDR1 and CDR2 from the germline V gene are SGHTA and FQGNSA. Trimming took 0 bases from V and 4 from J; bases not matched to a gene: 5. The length of the CDR3 is 16 residues. Per the original data handling: Built for papillary thyroid cancer, a distant-metastasis classifier drew on CDR3 differences across clinicopathological groups. MiXCR reprocessed the PCR reads for TCRdb. TCRdb, rather than the study authors, made the V and J calls. The table has 6,500 to 7,000 clones, roughly 29% seen once. This receptor was taken from a female donor with papillary thyroid cancer or a benign thyroid nodule (not recorded which). Some clones in this sample may be carry-over from other donors' samples. Sample: tumor tissue. The chain has TRBV7-2 and TRBJ2-3; 9 positions match TRBD2. For the CDR3, the DNA is TGTGCCAGCAGCTTAGCTGGCGGGGGGGCTCCAGATACGCAGTATTTT. It specifies CASSLAGGGAPDTQYF.